Presented here are 3 T cell receptor beta chains from one specimen sequenced in a study of T cell repertoires in cytomegalovirus infection (dated by TCRdb to 2018 to 2020). These TCRs' antigens remain unknown. Sequencing was performed on an Illumina HiSeq 1500. TCRdb trimmed public reads at Q25 via fastp, called clones via MiXCR and kept in-frame beta chains. For every CDR3 protein sequence, its rows merge into one entry that carries the most common genes and DNA. A total of about 110,000 distinct CDR3 sequences appear in this sample, roughly a tenth of them only once. The ten largest account for 31% of the sample. Sequenced material: PBMCs, sequenced either directly or after in vitro stimulation (not recorded which). These receptor sequences come from a human donor in good health (CMV status not recorded). Some clones in this sample may be carry-over from other donors' samples.

J is TRBJ2-3 and V is TRBV6-1; 8 nucleotides line up with TRBD1. This CDR3 contains 14 residues. Germline trimming cut 5 bases from V and 10 bases from J; bases unmatched to any gene: 11. Per the germline V gene, CDR1 is MNHNS and CDR2 is SASEGT. The CDR3 sequence: CASSSASGGAAQYF. The CDR3, as DNA: TGTGCCAGCAGTTCCGCCTCAGGGGGCGCGGCGCAGTATTTT.

This clonotype has just a few counts. This sequence joins TRBV19 and TRBJ2-5; 7 bases fit TRBD2. This CDR3 is built from 15 residues. Germline trimming cut 3 bases from V and 4 bases from J; bases unmatched to any gene: 8. Germline values: CDR1 LNHDA, CDR2 SQIVND (reference sequence). CDR3 in amino acids: CASSIGGSGLETQYF. The CDR3, as DNA: TGTGCCAGTAGTATTGGCGGGAGCGGCTTAGAGACCCAGTACTTC.

This clonotype was seen at least ten times. The gene calls are TRBV11-2 and TRBJ1-1, with TRBD1 as a possible D gene (5 bases). V lost 10 bases to trimming and J lost 10 bases, with 16 bases between them. The CDR3 is 11 amino acids. Germline assignment: CDR1 SGHAT and CDR2 FQNNGV. CDR3 protein: CATSPGMAAFF. In nucleotides, the CDR3 is TGTGCCACCTCACCAGGGATGGCAGCTTTCTTT.